What follows are 27 T cell receptor beta chains derived from one specimen sequenced in a study of blood T cell repertoires in COVID-19. TCRdb's table, derived via immunoSEQ multiplex PCR, lists solely in-frame clones and lacks some. This table holds approximately 350,000 clones, 75% to 90% found once. The specimen sequenced was PBMCs or T cells enriched from blood (not recorded which). These receptors were collected from a man aged 18 to 30 who had recovered from COVID-19.

J is TRBJ1-1 and V is TRBV30; D gene uncertain. Germline CDR1 and CDR2: GTSNPN and SVGIG (reference sequence). The CDR3 is 13 residues long. The V end was cut by 7 bases, the J end by 1 base, with 13 bases between. The CDR3 DNA reads as TGTGCCTTCGATACCGGGAGGAACACTGAAGCTTTCTTT. Translating gives CAFDTGRNTEAFF.

The chain links TRBV2 to TRBJ2-1; 11 nucleotides align to TRBD2. CDR1 is SNHLY and CDR2 is FYNNEI in the germline V gene. Losses at the gene ends were 7 bases for V and 6 bases for J; bases not matched to a gene: 8. The CDR3 contains 15 residues. The CDR3: CASTTTSGEGNEQFF. For the CDR3, the DNA is TGTGCCAGCACCACGACTAGCGGGGAGGGCAATGAGCAGTTCTTC.

This chain links TRBV6-5 with TRBJ2-1, with 10 nucleotides matching TRBD2. The CDR3 runs 15 residues. V trimming: 5 bases; J trimming: 7 bases; junction bases outside the gene matches: 8. The germline V gene has CDR1 MNHEY and CDR2 SVGAGI. The CDR3 sequence: CASSPLAGVQNEQFF. The CDR3 coding sequence is TGTGCCAGCAGTCCGCTAGCGGGGGTTCAGAATGAGCAGTTCTTC.

The genes are TRBV19 and TRBJ2-1; perhaps TRBD1 as D (6 bases). The CDR3 covers 14 residues. The V gene lost 6 bases and the J gene lost 4 bases, with 13 bases spanning the gap. CDR1 is LNHDA and CDR2 is SQIVND in the germline V gene (reference sequence). The CDR3 sequence: CASRTTGIYNEQFF. DNA for the CDR3: TGTGCCAGTAGAACTACAGGGATATACAATGAGCAGTTCTTC.

The chain joins TRBV13 to TRBJ2-7; D is possibly TRBD2 (6 bases). CDR3 length equals 19 residues. V gave up 1 base and J gave up 0 bases, with 22 bases separating them. Germline assignment: CDR1 PRHDT and CDR2 FYEKMQ (reference sequence). CDR3 region: CASSLVKLGSEDPSYEQYF. The CDR3 DNA reads TGTGCCAGCAGCTTAGTAAAGCTCGGGAGCGAAGACCCCTCCTACGAGCAGTACTTC. Combining the CDR3 with reference TRBV13 and TRBJ2-7 gives the whole variable domain AAGVIQSPRHLIKEKRETATLKCYPIPRHDTVYWYQQGPGQDPQFLISFYEKMQSDKGSIPDRFSAQQFSDYHSELNMSSLELGDSALYFCASSLVKLGSEDPSYEQYFGPGTRLTVT.

The chain uses TRBV9 and TRBJ2-5; 9 bases are shared with TRBD1. With V trimmed by 3 bases and J by 5 bases, 8 bases remained unmatched. The CDR3 has 15 residues. Germline V gene sequence: CDR1 SGDLS, CDR2 YYNGEE. The chain's CDR3 is CASSALGGQGETQYF. CDR3 nucleotides: TGTGCCAGCAGCGCATTAGGGGGACAGGGCGAGACCCAGTACTTC.

The J gene is TRBJ1-6, the V gene TRBV7-3; no reliable D call. Trimming pared 3 bases from V and 10 bases from J, leaving 16 bases between. In germline, CDR1 is SGHTA, CDR2 FQGTGA. This CDR3 region has 15 residues. The CDR3 coding sequence is TGTGCCAGCAGCTTTATTCCCCTAGGTTGGTCACCCCTCCACTTT. This gives the protein CASSFIPLGWSPLHF.

The V and J genes are TRBV5-1 and TRBJ2-5; tentative D call: TRBD1 (6 bases). The V gene lost 5 bases and the J gene lost 0 bases, with 11 bases spanning the gap. The CDR3 is 14 amino acids. The germline CDR1 and CDR2 sequences are SGHRS and YFSETQ. The CDR3 sequence is CASRRTADQETQYF. CDR3 DNA sequence: TGCGCCAGCAGGAGGACAGCAGACCAAGAGACCCAGTACTTC.

The chain employs TRBV3-1 (or the pseudogene TRBV3-2) and TRBJ2-7; D is ambiguous. There are 13 residues in the CDR3. Germline V CDR1 and CDR2: LGHDT, YNNKEL (reference sequence). V lost 1 base and J lost 5, with 9 bases in between. The CDR3 protein is CASSQGARNEQYF. CDR3 DNA: TGTGCCAGCAGCCAAGGGGCCAGGAACGAGCAGTACTTC.

The table lists this clone with a few counts. The rearrangement links TRBV12-3 or TRBV12-4 to TRBJ1-5, with D perhaps matching TRBD1 (6 bases). V lost 5 bases and J lost 7, with 12 bases in between. CDR3 length: 13 residues. CDR3 DNA: TGTGCCAGCAGTCCGGACAGCGGACAGCCCCAGCATTTT. Translation gives CASSPDSGQPQHF.

The J gene is TRBJ1-1, the V gene TRBV7-9; D gene unclear. This CDR3 comprises 14 residues. Trimming left V 5 bases short and J 1 base short, with 11 bases between. Germline V gene lookup returns CDR1 SEHNR and CDR2 FQNEAQ (reference sequence). CDR3 sequence: CASSAQTSNTEAFF. The CDR3 DNA reads TGTGCCAGCAGCGCCCAGACTTCGAACACTGAAGCTTTCTTT.

This rearrangement joins TRBV7-2 to TRBJ1-3; D is unclear. The CDR3 consists of 15 residues. Germline V gene data show CDR1 as SGHTA and CDR2 as FQGNSA. V was pared by 2 bases and J by 0 bases, with 8 bases between. The CDR3 spells CASSLQANSGNTIYF. The DNA for the CDR3 is TGTGCCAGCAGCTTACAAGCGAACTCTGGAAACACCATATATTTT.

V is TRBV9 and J is TRBJ2-4, with TRBD1 matching over 9 bases. The CDR3 covers 16 residues. From germline, CDR1 is SGDLS and CDR2 YYNGEE. The V gene end was trimmed by 4 bases and the J gene end by 1 base; junction bases not matched to a gene: 6. CDR3: CASSLYGQGAKNIQYF. The CDR3 DNA reads as TGTGCCAGCAGCCTTTACGGACAGGGGGCCAAAAACATTCAGTACTTC. The complete variable domain, with remaining parts taken from reference TRBV9 and TRBJ2-4, reads DSGVTQTPKHLITATGQRVTLRCSPRSGDLSVYWYQQSLDQGLQFLIQYYNGEERAKGNILERFSAQQFPDLHSELNLSSLELGDSALYFCASSLYGQGAKNIQYFGAGTRLSVL.

The chain combines TRBV28 with TRBJ2-7; 8 bases align to TRBD1. This CDR3 has 15 residues. CDR1 is MDHEN, CDR2 SYDVKM, per germline. V lost 4 bases, J lost 2 bases, and 7 bases stayed unmatched. The CDR3 loop is CASSSRDRNPYEQYF. The CDR3 coding sequence is TGTGCCAGCAGTTCAAGGGACAGGAACCCCTACGAGCAGTACTTC.

The rearrangement uses TRBV28 and TRBJ2-2; 7 bases fit TRBD2. J gave up 4 bases and V 3 bases, and 14 bases lay outside the gene matches. This CDR3 has 18 residues. Germline CDR1 reads MDHEN; CDR2 reads SYDVKM. CDR3 nucleotide sequence: TGTGCCAGCAGTTTTCTCCGAGGGGCGGGAGAATCCACCGGGGAGCTGTTTTTT. Translation gives CASSFLRGAGESTGELFF. Complete variable domain (other parts from reference TRBV28 and TRBJ2-2): DVKVTQSSRYLVKRTGEKVFLECVQDMDHENMFWYRQDPGLGLRLIYFSYDVKMKEKGDIPEGYSVSREKKERFSLILESASTNQTSMYLCASSFLRGAGESTGELFFGEGSRLTVL.

The chain employs TRBV7-3 and TRBJ2-7; D is unclear. Germline CDR1 is SGHTA and CDR2 is FQGTGA. V lost 3 bases, J lost 4 bases, and 10 bases lay in between. This CDR3 comprises 13 residues. For the CDR3, the DNA is TGTGCCAGCAGCTTCGATGTCGGGTACGAGCAGTACTTC. It codes for CASSFDVGYEQYF.

This clone has only one observation. The CDR3 coding sequence is TGTGCCAGCAGGAGCGGGTTAACCTACGAGCAGTACTTC. Amino acid sequence: CASRSGLTYEQYF. The chain is built from TRBV27 and TRBJ2-7; D might be TRBD2 (6 bases). Trimming removed 6 bases from V and 2 bases from J, with 11 bases in between. Germline loops: CDR1 MNHEY, CDR2 SMNVEV (reference sequence). The CDR3 extends over 13 amino acids.

The chain joins TRBV7-9 to TRBJ2-7; D might be TRBD2 (6 bases). The CDR3 contains 15 residues. V lost 4 bases and J 6 bases, leaving 19 bases between the germline ends. CDR1 and CDR2 (germline): SEHNR, FQNEAQ (reference sequence). The CDR3 coding sequence is TGTGCCAGCAGCTCCTCCGGTACTAGCCTATCCGAGCAGTACTTC. This codes for CASSSSGTSLSEQYF.

V gene TRBV10-2 combines with J gene TRBJ1-1, with D uncertain. Trimming removed 4 bases at V and 0 bases at J, with 6 bases between. The CDR3 is 13 amino acids. Germline CDR1 is WSHSY and CDR2 is SAAADI. The CDR3 nucleotides are TGCGCCAGCAGTGGACGGGTGAACACTGAAGCTTTCTTT. This codes for CASSGRVNTEAFF.

For this clone: Other DNA sequences in this specimen translate into the identical CDR3. V is TRBV28 and J is TRBJ1-1, with D hard to call. The CDR3 length is 12 residues. V shed 1 base and J shed 5 bases, with 5 bases lying between them. CDR1 and CDR2 (germline): MDHEN, SYDVKM. CDR3 protein: CASSLSGTEAFF. As DNA, the CDR3 is TGTGCCAGCAGTTTATCGGGAACTGAAGCTTTCTTT. Drawing the rest from reference TRBV28 and TRBJ1-1, the complete variable domain is DVKVTQSSRYLVKRTGEKVFLECVQDMDHENMFWYRQDPGLGLRLIYFSYDVKMKEKGDIPEGYSVSREKKERFSLILESASTNQTSMYLCASSLSGTEAFFGQGTRLTVV.

The rearrangement joins TRBV30 to TRBJ1-2; D unclear. Germline CDR1 and CDR2: GTSNPN and SVGIG (reference sequence). CDR3 length equals 10 residues. With 3 bases removed from V and 7 bases from J, the gap between germline ends came to 6 bases. DNA for the CDR3: TGTGCCTGGAGGCGGTTTGGCTACACCTTC. Amino acids: CAWRRFGYTF.

This chain connects TRBV18 to TRBJ2-1; D gene uncertain. Trimming removed 10 bases at V and 5 bases at J, with 15 bases between. The CDR3 loop spans 13 amino acids. Germline lookup yields CDR1 KGHSH and CDR2 LQKENI. The CDR3 sequence is CATNPGQNNEQFF. Here the CDR3 DNA reads TGTGCCACCAATCCGGGTCAAAACAATGAGCAGTTCTTC.

This chain links TRBV18 with TRBJ1-2; a possible D gene is TRBD1 (5 bases). Trimming removed 3 bases from V and 0 bases from J, with 14 bases in between. Germline-derived CDR1 and CDR2 are KGHSH and LQKENI. The CDR3 length is 16 residues. In DNA, the CDR3 is TGTGCCAGCTCACCGTCGGGGGGACCTGCTAACTATGGCTACACCTTC. Protein product: CASSPSGGPANYGYTF.

This clone occurred a few times. The chain links TRBV10-1 to TRBJ2-7; TRBD2 is a possible D gene (6 bases). The CDR3 is 13 amino acids. V lost 8 bases and J 3 bases, leaving 14 bases between the germline ends. The germline gives CDR1 WNHNN, CDR2 SYGVQD (reference sequence). The CDR3 loop is CASQVWDFYEQYF. Written as DNA, the CDR3 is TGCGCCAGCCAGGTCTGGGACTTCTACGAGCAGTACTTC.

V usage is TRBV5-6 and J usage is TRBJ2-7; 7 nucleotides line up with TRBD1. The V and J ends lost 2 bases and 6 bases, in that order; junction bases with no gene match: 11. This CDR3 comprises 15 residues. Per germline, CDR1 SGHDT and CDR2 YYEEEE. The CDR3 reads CASSFVRDSFSEQYF. For the CDR3, the DNA is TGTGCCAGCAGCTTTGTCCGGGACAGTTTCTCCGAGCAGTACTTC.

The chain employs TRBV19 and TRBJ1-6; TRBD1 matches at 8 bases. V gave up 5 bases and J gave up 12 bases; unmatched junction bases: 12. Germline lookup yields CDR1 LNHDA and CDR2 SQIVND (reference sequence). The CDR3 sequence is 15 residues long. CDR3 sequence (DNA): TGTGCCAGTAGTCAAACTATTCAGGGGGCGGGACCCCTCCACTTT. Its translation: CASSQTIQGAGPLHF.

This clone was picked up one time. V usage is TRBV10-2 and J usage is TRBJ1-2, with a tentative D call TRBD1 (6 bases). The CDR3 runs 13 residues. Trimming took 5 bases from V and 2 from J, leaving 9 bases between them. Germline V gene sequence: CDR1 WSHSY, CDR2 SAAADI. The CDR3: CASSTGQNYGYTF. CDR3 DNA sequence: TGCGCCAGCAGTACTGGACAGAACTATGGCTACACCTTC.